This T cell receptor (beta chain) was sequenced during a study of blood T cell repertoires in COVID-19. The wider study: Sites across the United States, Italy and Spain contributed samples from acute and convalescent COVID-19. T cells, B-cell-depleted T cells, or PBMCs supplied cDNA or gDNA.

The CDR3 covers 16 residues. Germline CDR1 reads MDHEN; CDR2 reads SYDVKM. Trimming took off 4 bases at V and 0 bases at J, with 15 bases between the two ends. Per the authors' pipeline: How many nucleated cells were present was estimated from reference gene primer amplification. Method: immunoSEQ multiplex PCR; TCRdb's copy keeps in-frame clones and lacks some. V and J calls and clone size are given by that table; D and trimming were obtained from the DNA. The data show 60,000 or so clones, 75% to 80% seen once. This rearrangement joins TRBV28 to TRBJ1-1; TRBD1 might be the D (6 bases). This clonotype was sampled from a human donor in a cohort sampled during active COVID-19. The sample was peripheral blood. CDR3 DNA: TGTGCCAGCAGTTCCATACTACGGACAGTGAACACTGAAGCTTTCTTT. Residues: CASSSILRTVNTEAFF.